This T cell receptor (beta chain) emerged from a study of T-cell reconstitution after alpha-beta-depleted transplantation in children (dated by TCRdb to the mid-2010s). The study in broad terms: T-cell immune reconstitution after TCRalphabeta/CD19-depleted allogeneic hematopoietic cell transplantation in children was quantitatively tracked in the study by means of TCR repertoire profiling.

This clonotype has a count of ten or more. Its specific antigen is unknown. The record has no base qualities; no much larger clone is one base away. The cysteine opens and the phenylalanine closes a CDR3 of 15 amino acids. Only the CDR3 DNA is retained, 45 bases long and in frame from the first base. The germline V gene (reference sequence) gives CDR1 as DFQATT and CDR2 as SNEGSKA. The junction shows trimming of 1 base on V and 2 bases on J, plus 14 bases between the germline ends. The library relied on PCR. Sequenced using an Illumina HiSeq 2500. TCR library preparation used molecular barcoding, with unique molecular identifiers applied to normalize quantification of the TCRbeta repertoire. TCRdb applied fastp at Q25 and MiXCR to the public reads, then kept only in-frame beta chains. Under each unique CDR3 protein, matching rows form one entry showing the most common genes and DNA. For this sample there are 90,000 to 100,000 distinct CDR3 sequences; 12% appear just once. Jointly, the top ten make up roughly 14% of the sample.

The receptor was isolated from a human donor who donated a stem cell graft to a child with inherited bone marrow failure. The V and J genes are TRBV20-1 and TRBJ2-5; tentative D gene TRBD1, with 6 bases matching. The material was PBMCs from the stem cell graft donor, obtained from the stem cell graft. For the CDR3, the sequence is CSARAGTSAQETQYF. The bases are TGCAGTGCTAGAGCCGGGACATCGGCTCAAGAGACCCAGTACTTC.